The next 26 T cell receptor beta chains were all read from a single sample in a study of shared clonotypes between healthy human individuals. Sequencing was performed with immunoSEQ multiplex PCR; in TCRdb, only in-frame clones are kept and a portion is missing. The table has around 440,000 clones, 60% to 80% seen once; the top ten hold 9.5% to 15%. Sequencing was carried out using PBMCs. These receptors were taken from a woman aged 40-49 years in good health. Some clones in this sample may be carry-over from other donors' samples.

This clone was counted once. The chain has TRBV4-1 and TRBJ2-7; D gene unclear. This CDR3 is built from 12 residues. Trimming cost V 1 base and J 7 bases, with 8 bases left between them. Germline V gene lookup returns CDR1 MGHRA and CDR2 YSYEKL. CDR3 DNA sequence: TGCGCCAGCAGCCAAGTAATGGGAGAGCAGTACTTC. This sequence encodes CASSQVMGEQYF.

Here the CDR3 reads CASSRNPGPYSGEQYF. The CDR3 nucleotides are TGTGCCAGCAGCCGTAATCCGGGACCTTATTCGGGAGAGCAGTACTTC. This chain connects TRBV7-2 to TRBJ2-7, with D perhaps given as TRBD1 or TRBD2 (5 bases each). This CDR3 has 16 amino acids. Germline CDR1 reads SGHTA; CDR2 reads FQGNSA. With 5 bases removed from V and 7 bases from J, the gap between germline ends came to 24 bases.

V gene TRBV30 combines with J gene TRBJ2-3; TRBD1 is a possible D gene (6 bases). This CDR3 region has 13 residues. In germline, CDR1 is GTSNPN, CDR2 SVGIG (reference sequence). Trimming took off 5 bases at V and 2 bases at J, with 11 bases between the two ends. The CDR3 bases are TGTGCCTGGGGGACAAAACCCACAGATACGCAGTATTTT. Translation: CAWGTKPTDTQYF.

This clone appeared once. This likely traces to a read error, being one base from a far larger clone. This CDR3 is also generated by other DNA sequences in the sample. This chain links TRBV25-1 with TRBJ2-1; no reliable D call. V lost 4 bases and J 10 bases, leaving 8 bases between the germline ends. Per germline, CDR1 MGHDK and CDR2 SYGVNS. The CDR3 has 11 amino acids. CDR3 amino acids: CASSALLEQFF. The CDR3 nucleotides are TGTGCCAGCAGTGCACTCCTCGAGCAGTTCTTC.

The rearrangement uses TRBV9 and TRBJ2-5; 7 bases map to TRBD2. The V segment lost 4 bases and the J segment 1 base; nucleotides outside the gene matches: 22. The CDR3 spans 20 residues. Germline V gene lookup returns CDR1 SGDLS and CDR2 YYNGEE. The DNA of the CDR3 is TGTGCCAGCAGCCCGTCTGGGGGGGTAAGCCCTATGGAGTCCCAAGAGACCCAGTACTTC. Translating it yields CASSPSGGVSPMESQETQYF.

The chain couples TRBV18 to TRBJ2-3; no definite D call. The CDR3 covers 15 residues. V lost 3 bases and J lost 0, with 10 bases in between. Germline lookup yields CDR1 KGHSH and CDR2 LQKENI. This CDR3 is CASSPVLGSTDTQYF. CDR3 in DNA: TGTGCCAGCTCACCGGTTCTTGGGAGCACAGATACGCAGTATTTT.

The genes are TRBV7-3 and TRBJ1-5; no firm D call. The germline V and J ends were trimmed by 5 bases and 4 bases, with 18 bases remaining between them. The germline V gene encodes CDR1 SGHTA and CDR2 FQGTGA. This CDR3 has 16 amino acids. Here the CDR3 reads CASSPTGRSSNQPQHF. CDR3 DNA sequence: TGTGCCAGCAGCCCAACCGGACGGAGTTCTAATCAGCCCCAGCATTTT.

This CDR3 is CASSQEGHPTYEQYF. For the CDR3, the DNA is TGTGCCAGCAGCCAAGAGGGACACCCGACCTACGAGCAGTACTTC. J is TRBJ2-7 and V is TRBV14; tentatively, D is TRBD1 (6 bases). Germline assignment: CDR1 SGHDN and CDR2 FVKESK. The CDR3 length is 15 residues. Between the trimmed V and J ends, which lost 0 bases and 2 bases, there was a span of 11 bases.

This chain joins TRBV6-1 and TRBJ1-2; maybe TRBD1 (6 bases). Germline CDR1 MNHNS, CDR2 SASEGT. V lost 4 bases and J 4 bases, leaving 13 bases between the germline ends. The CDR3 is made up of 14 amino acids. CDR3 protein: CASSGQAPPYGYTF. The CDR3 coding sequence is TGTGCCAGCAGTGGACAGGCTCCCCCCTATGGCTACACCTTC.

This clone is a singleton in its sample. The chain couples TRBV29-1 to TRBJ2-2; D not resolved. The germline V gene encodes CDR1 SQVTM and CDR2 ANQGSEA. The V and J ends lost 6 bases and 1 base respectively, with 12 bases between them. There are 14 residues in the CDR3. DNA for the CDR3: TGCAGCGTAGCACCGGATGGGAACACCGGGGAGCTGTTTTTT. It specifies CSVAPDGNTGELFF.

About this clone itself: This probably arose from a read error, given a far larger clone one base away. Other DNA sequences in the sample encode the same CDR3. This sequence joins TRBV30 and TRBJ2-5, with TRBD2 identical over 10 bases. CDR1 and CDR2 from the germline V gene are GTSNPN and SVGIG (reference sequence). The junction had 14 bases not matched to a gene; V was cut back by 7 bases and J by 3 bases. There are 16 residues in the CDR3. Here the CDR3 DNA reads TGTGCCTTATCCCGACAGCTAGCGGGGGCGGAAGAGACCCAGTACTTC. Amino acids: CALSRQLAGAEETQYF.

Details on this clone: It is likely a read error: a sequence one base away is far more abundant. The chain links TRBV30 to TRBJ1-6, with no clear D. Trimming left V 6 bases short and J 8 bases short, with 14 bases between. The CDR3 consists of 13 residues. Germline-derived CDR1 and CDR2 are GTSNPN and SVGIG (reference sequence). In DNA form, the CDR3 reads TGTGCCTGTAACGTACAGAGGGATTCACCCCTCCACTTT. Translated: CACNVQRDSPLHF.

The CDR3 is CASSDTGDPYNEQFF. The DNA of the CDR3 is TGTGCCAGCAGTGATACGGGGGACCCATACAATGAGCAGTTCTTC. V gene TRBV6-1 combines with J gene TRBJ2-1; tentatively, D is TRBD2 (6 bases). The CDR3 runs 15 residues. CDR1 and CDR2 (germline): MNHNS, SASEGT. The ends were cut back, 3 bases at V and 4 bases at J, with 13 bases in the middle.

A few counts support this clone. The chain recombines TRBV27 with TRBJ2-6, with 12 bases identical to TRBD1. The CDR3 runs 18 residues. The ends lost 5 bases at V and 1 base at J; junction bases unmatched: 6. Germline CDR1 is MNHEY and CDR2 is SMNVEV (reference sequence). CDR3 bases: TGTGCCAGCAGTCACTGGGACAGGGGGCTGTCTGGGGCCAACGTCCTGACTTTC. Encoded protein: CASSHWDRGLSGANVLTF.

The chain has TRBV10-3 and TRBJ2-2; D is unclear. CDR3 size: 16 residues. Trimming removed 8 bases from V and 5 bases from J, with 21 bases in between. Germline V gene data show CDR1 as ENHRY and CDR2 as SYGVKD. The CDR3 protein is CAIGPDKAESTGELFF. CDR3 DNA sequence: TGTGCCATCGGCCCCGACAAGGCAGAATCAACCGGGGAGCTGTTTTTT.

CDR3 DNA sequence: TGTGCCAGCAGTCCCCCCGGCAGGGTCGGCAATCAGCCCCAGCATTTT. Its translation is CASSPPGRVGNQPQHF. The genes are TRBV28 and TRBJ1-5, with D possibly being TRBD1 (5 bases). Germline assignment: CDR1 MDHEN and CDR2 SYDVKM. CDR3 length equals 16 residues. Between the trimmed V and J ends, which lost 5 bases and 2 bases, there was a span of 16 bases.

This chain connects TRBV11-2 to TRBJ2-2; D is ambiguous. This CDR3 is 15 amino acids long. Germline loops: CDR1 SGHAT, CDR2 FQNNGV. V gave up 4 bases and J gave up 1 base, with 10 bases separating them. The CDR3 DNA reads TGTGCCAGCAGCTCATGGGTGGGGAACACCGGGGAGCTGTTTTTT. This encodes CASSSWVGNTGELFF.

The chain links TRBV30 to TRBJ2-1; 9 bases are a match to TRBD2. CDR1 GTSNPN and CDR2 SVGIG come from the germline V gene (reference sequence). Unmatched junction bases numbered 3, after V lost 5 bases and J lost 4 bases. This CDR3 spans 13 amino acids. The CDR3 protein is CAWLAGTYNEQFF. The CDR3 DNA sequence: TGTGCCTGGCTAGCGGGGACTTACAATGAGCAGTTCTTC.

DNA of the CDR3: TGTGCCTCCCGGGACGCATTTGGGGAACTGTTTTTT. Protein: CASRDAFGELFF. V and J are TRBV25-1 and TRBJ1-4; tentative D call: TRBD1 (5 bases). There are 12 residues in the CDR3. Trimming left V 11 bases short and J 12 bases short, with 19 bases between. Germline CDR1 MGHDK, CDR2 SYGVNS.

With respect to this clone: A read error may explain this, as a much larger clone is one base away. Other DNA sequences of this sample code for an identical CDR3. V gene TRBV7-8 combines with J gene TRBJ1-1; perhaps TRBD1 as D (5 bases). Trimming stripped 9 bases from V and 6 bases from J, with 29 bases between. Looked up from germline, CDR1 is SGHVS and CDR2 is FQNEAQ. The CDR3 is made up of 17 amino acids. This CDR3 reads CASTQWAGRLGKAEAFF. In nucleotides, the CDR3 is TGTGCCAGTACCCAGTGGGCAGGGAGGTTGGGGAAGGCTGAAGCTTTCTTT.

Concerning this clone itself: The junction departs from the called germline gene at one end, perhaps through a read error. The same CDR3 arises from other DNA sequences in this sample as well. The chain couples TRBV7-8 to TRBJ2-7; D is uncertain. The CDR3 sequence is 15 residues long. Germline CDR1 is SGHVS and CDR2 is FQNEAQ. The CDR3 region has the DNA TGTGCCAGCAGTTTCCTCCGCTACCCACCCTACGAGCAGTACTTT. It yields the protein CASSFLRYPPYEQYF.

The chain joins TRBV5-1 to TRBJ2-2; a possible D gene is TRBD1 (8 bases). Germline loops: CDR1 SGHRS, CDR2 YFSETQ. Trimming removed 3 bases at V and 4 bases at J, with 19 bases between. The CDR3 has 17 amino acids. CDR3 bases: TGCGCCAGCAGCTGGGGGCCGACAGGGGAGGGCACCGGGGAGCTGTTTTTT. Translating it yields CASSWGPTGEGTGELFF.

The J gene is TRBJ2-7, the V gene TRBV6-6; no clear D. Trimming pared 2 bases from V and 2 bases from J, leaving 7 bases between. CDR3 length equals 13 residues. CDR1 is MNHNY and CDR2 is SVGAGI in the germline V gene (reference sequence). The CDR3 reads CASSYRRAYEQYF. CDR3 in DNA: TGTGCCAGCAGTTACCGCAGAGCCTACGAGCAGTACTTC.

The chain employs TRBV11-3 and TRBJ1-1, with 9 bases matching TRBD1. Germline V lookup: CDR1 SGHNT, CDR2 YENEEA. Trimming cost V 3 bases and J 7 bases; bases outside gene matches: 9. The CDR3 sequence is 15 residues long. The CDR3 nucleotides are TGTGCCAGCAGCTTCTCTACAGGGGGCTTTGATGAAGCTTTCTTT. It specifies CASSFSTGGFDEAFF. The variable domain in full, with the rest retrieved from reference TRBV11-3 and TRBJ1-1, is EAGVVQSPRYKIIEKKQPVAFWCNPISGHNTLYWYLQNLGQGPELLIRYENEEAVDDSQLPKDRFSAERLKGVDSTLKIQPAELGDSAVYLCASSFSTGGFDEAFFGQGTRLTVV.

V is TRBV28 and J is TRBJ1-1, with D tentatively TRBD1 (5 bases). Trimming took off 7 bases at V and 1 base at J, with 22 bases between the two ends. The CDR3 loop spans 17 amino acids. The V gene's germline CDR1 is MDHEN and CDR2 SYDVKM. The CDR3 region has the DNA TGTGCCAGCATTGAGAGATGGGGCAGAGGTTCGAACACTGAAGCTTTCTTT. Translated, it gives CASIERWGRGSNTEAFF.

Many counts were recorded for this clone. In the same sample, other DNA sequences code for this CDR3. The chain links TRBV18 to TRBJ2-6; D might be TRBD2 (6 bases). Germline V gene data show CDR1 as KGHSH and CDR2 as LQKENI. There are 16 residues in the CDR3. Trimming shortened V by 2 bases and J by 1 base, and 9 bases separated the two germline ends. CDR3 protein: CASSPTEGSGANVLTF. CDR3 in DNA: TGTGCCAGCTCACCAACGGAGGGGTCTGGGGCCAACGTCCTGACTTTC.